These 30 T cell receptor beta chains share one sample of origin, sequenced in a study of breast tumors, draining lymph nodes, adjacent tissues. A single record per CDR3 protein comes from TCRdb applying MiXCR to the multiplex PCR reads. The sample holds approximately 130,000 distinct CDR3 sequences, 21% seen once. The lymph nodes were axillary draining lymph nodes from breast cancer patients. Sequenced sample: axillary lymph node tissue. Receptors were obtained from a female donor with breast cancer. Some clones in this sample may be carry-over from other donors' samples.

This clonotype appeared many times. V gene TRBV29-1 combines with J gene TRBJ2-1, with D possibly TRBD1 on 5 matching bases. Germline V gene data show CDR1 as SQVTM and CDR2 as ANQGSEA. V shed 7 bases and J shed 9 bases, with 13 bases lying between them. The CDR3 contains 11 residues. The DNA for the CDR3 is TGCAGCGCATTAGGGGTAGGTGAGCAGTTCTTC. Encoded protein: CSALGVGEQFF.

With respect to this clonotype: A single base separates this from a much larger clone, so it may be a read error. The chain employs TRBV10-2 and TRBJ1-2, with 9 bases fitting TRBD1. This CDR3 spans 16 amino acids. CDR1 WSHSY and CDR2 SAAADI come from the germline V gene. The DNA for the CDR3 is TGCGCCAGCGCCCCGGGACAGGGAATAATTAACCATGGCTACACCTTC. Residues: CASAPGQGIINHGYTF.

This clonotype was observed many times. This chain links TRBV4-1 with TRBJ2-3; D not resolved. The V gene's germline CDR1 is MGHRA and CDR2 YSYEKL. The CDR3 is 15 residues long. The V end was cut by 4 bases, the J end by 0 bases, with 11 bases between. Here the CDR3 DNA reads TGCGCCAGCAGCCCTCAAGCGAGTAGCACAGATACGCAGTATTTT. It specifies CASSPQASSTDTQYF.

On this clonotype itself: This may be a read error, as it is one base from a much larger clone. The rearrangement joins TRBV14 to TRBJ1-2; no definite D call. The CDR3 is 13 amino acids. V lost 3 bases and J 1 base, leaving 6 bases between the germline ends. Germline CDR1 SGHDN, CDR2 FVKESK. DNA for the CDR3: TGTGCCAGCAGCCACGACCTTAACTATGGCTACACCTTC. This codes for CASSHDLNYGYTF.

This clonotype was counted many times. The CDR3 region has the DNA TGCGCCAGCAGCTTCCAGGGCTCCACTCGAGTCGACGAGGCCAACGTCCTGACTTTC. The encoded protein is CASSFQGSTRVDEANVLTF. The chain uses TRBV5-1 and TRBJ2-6; D may be TRBD1 (5 bases). CDR3 length: 19 amino acids. Germline assignment: CDR1 SGHRS and CDR2 YFSETQ. Trimming cost V 2 bases and J 6 bases, with 24 bases left between them.

This clonotype was seen ten or more times. One end of the junction varies from germline; a read error may be responsible. The chain combines TRBV20-1 with TRBJ1-2; 7 nucleotides match TRBD1. The V gene's germline CDR1 is DFQATT and CDR2 SNEGSKA (reference sequence). The CDR3 has 15 amino acids. This CDR3 is CSARGGQALNYGYTF. The CDR3, as DNA: TGCAGTGCCAGAGGAGGACAGGCCCTAAACTATGGCTACACCTTC.

With respect to this clonotype: This could be a read error, since a much larger clone is one nucleotide away. CDR3 DNA sequence: TGCAGTGCTAGAGACTCCGTCCAGGGGACAGATGCGCAGTATTTT. Its translation: CSARDSVQGTDAQYF. The gene calls are TRBV20-1 and TRBJ2-3, with TRBD1 matching 7 bases. The CDR3 extends over 15 amino acids. Germline V gene data show CDR1 as DFQATT and CDR2 as SNEGSKA (reference sequence).

The genes are TRBV24-1 and TRBJ2-7, with a tentative D call TRBD2 (6 bases). Germline CDR1 is KGHDR and CDR2 is SFDVKD. This CDR3 contains 15 residues. Trimming removed 5 bases at V and 0 bases at J, with 13 bases between. CDR3 region: CATSGAGRSSYEQYF. DNA for the CDR3: TGTGCCACCAGTGGTGCGGGACGGAGCTCCTACGAGCAGTACTTC.

In its sample, this clonotype was seen many times. The chain is built from TRBV6-5 and TRBJ2-7; D may match TRBD1 or TRBD2 (5 bases each). There are 13 residues in the CDR3. V lost 3 bases to trimming and J lost 3 bases, with 9 bases between them. CDR1 MNHEY and CDR2 SVGAGI come from the germline V gene. The CDR3 DNA follows: TGTGCCAGCAGTTATAGGGACCACTACGAGCAGTACTTC. The encoded protein is CASSYRDHYEQYF.

This clonotype came up many times. The chain links TRBV28 to TRBJ2-7; D unclear. Trimming removed 3 bases at V and 4 bases at J, with 7 bases between. This CDR3 is 12 amino acids long. Germline V lookup: CDR1 MDHEN, CDR2 SYDVKM. The CDR3 protein is CASSFGYYEQYF. CDR3 coding DNA: TGTGCCAGCAGTTTTGGGTATTACGAGCAGTACTTC.

Remarks on this clonotype: A much larger clonotype is one base distant, so this may be a read error. The rearrangement links TRBV6-1 to TRBJ2-1; TRBD2 matches 8 bases. The CDR3 length is 16 residues. CDR1 and CDR2 from the germline V gene are MNHNS and SASEGT. The CDR3 DNA sequence: TGTGCCGGCAGTTCCTATAGCGGGATGCGAGACAATGAGCAGTTCTTC. Translation: CAGSSYSGMRDNEQFF.

In this sample, this clonotype turned up many times. DNA for the CDR3: TGTGCCAGCAGCCCGGGACAGATTTACGAGCAGTACTTC. Translation gives CASSPGQIYEQYF. The rearrangement links TRBV12-3 or TRBV12-4 to TRBJ2-7, with TRBD1 identical over 7 bases. Losses at the gene ends were 6 bases for V and 4 bases for J; bases not matched to a gene: 6. The CDR3 contains 13 residues.

This clonotype showed up many times. The chain is built from TRBV5-4 and TRBJ2-5; TRBD2 aligns across 9 bases. V was clipped by 4 bases and J by 4 bases; unmatched bases: 8. Germline CDR1 and CDR2: SGHNT and YYREEE (reference sequence). The CDR3 runs 15 residues. The CDR3 sequence: CASSMDGAGGETQYF. The CDR3 bases are TGTGCCAGCAGCATGGACGGAGCGGGGGGAGAGACCCAGTACTTC.

This clonotype was picked up many times. V and J are TRBV7-8 and TRBJ2-7, with TRBD1 matching 8 bases. Germline assignment: CDR1 SGHVS and CDR2 FQNEAQ. V dropped 5 bases and J dropped 0; count of bases not matched to a gene: 3. The CDR3 runs to 14 residues. CDR3 amino acids: CASSPTGGSYEQYF. The CDR3 DNA sequence: TGTGCCAGCAGCCCTACAGGGGGCTCCTACGAGCAGTACTTC.

This clonotype was seen many times. This rearrangement joins TRBV28 to TRBJ1-5; D might be TRBD1 (5 bases). Germline values: CDR1 MDHEN, CDR2 SYDVKM. V lost 6 bases and J lost 4, with 13 bases in between. The CDR3 has 14 amino acids. The CDR3 loop reads CASSSQGGNQPQHF. CDR3 DNA sequence: TGTGCCAGCAGCTCGCAGGGTGGAAATCAGCCCCAGCATTTT.

In this sample, this clonotype turned up many times. This rearrangement joins TRBV6-1 to TRBJ2-7; 8 bases match TRBD2. CDR3 length: 14 amino acids. The germline V gene encodes CDR1 MNHNS and CDR2 SASEGT. Losses at the gene ends were 2 bases for V and 4 bases for J; bases not matched to a gene: 4. The CDR3 protein is CASSEYSGSYEQYF. CDR3 nucleotides: TGTGCCAGCAGTGAATACAGCGGGAGTTACGAGCAGTACTTC.

J is TRBJ2-5 and V is TRBV6-6; possibly TRBD1 for D (6 bases). The CDR3 is 16 residues long. Germline values: CDR1 MNHNY, CDR2 SVGAGI (reference sequence). V was cut by 6 bases and J by 5 bases, with 22 bases left in between. Here the CDR3 DNA reads TGTGCCAGCAGCCACCCCGGGCGGGCAGACAGGGAGACCCAGTACTTC. It encodes CASSHPGRADRETQYF.

This clonotype was seen repeatedly, ten times or more. The CDR3 here is CASSFNAGGGNEQFF. Here the CDR3 DNA reads TGCGCCAGCAGCTTTAACGCAGGGGGGGGCAATGAGCAGTTCTTC. The chain has TRBV5-1 and TRBJ2-1; tentatively, D is TRBD1 or TRBD2 (7 bases each). The CDR3 contains 15 residues. Trimming shortened V by 2 bases and J by 6 bases, and 15 bases separated the two germline ends. CDR1 is SGHRS, CDR2 YFSETQ, per germline.

The rearrangement uses TRBV5-1 and TRBJ2-2, with 9 bases that match TRBD2. Germline trimming cut 7 bases from V and 3 bases from J; bases unmatched to any gene: 13. Germline V gene sequence: CDR1 SGHRS, CDR2 YFSETQ. The CDR3 consists of 17 residues. The CDR3, as DNA: TGCGCCAGCGCAGCACGCGGGAGGGCCTCGTACACCGGGGAGCTGTTTTTT. This gives the protein CASAARGRASYTGELFF.

This clonotype has ten or more counts. The rearrangement joins TRBV5-4 to TRBJ2-1; D is possibly TRBD1 or TRBD2 (6 bases each). Trimming took 3 bases from V and 5 from J, leaving 15 bases between them. The CDR3 is made up of 15 amino acids. Per germline, CDR1 SGHNT and CDR2 YYREEE (reference sequence). CDR3 coding DNA: TGTGCCAGCAGCTCCGGGCCTGGGGGGCACAATGAGCAGTTCTTC. This sequence encodes CASSSGPGGHNEQFF.

This clonotype was recorded at least ten times. The V and J genes are TRBV29-1 and TRBJ2-1; 7 nucleotides line up with TRBD1. The V segment lost 4 bases and the J segment 7 bases; nucleotides outside the gene matches: 16. Germline V gene lookup returns CDR1 SQVTM and CDR2 ANQGSEA. CDR3 length equals 16 residues. CDR3 protein: CSVVQPVQGRTNEQFF. CDR3 bases: TGCAGCGTTGTCCAACCCGTACAGGGGCGGACGAATGAGCAGTTCTTC.

This clonotype was found many times. The J gene is TRBJ2-7, the V gene TRBV11-2; 7 bases match TRBD2. The V and J ends lost 3 bases and 6 bases, in that order; junction bases with no gene match: 5. The CDR3 length is 13 residues. Germline CDR1 reads SGHAT; CDR2 reads FQNNGV. The CDR3 is CASSFGRVGEQYF. The DNA for the CDR3 is TGTGCCAGCAGCTTTGGGAGGGTGGGCGAGCAGTACTTC.

This clonotype was observed many times. This rearrangement joins TRBV9 to TRBJ2-7, with 9 positions matching TRBD2. Germline CDR1 and CDR2: SGDLS and YYNGEE. V shed 0 bases, J shed 3 bases, and the junction held 4 bases outside the gene matches. The CDR3 extends over 15 amino acids. The CDR3 loop is CASSVGSGGNYEQYF. DNA of the CDR3: TGTGCCAGCAGCGTAGGTAGCGGGGGCAACTACGAGCAGTACTTC.

The rearrangement links TRBV28 to TRBJ2-7; TRBD2 agrees at 10 bases. Germline CDR1 MDHEN, CDR2 SYDVKM. The CDR3 has 15 residues. Unmatched junction bases numbered 6, after V lost 5 bases and J lost 2 bases. The CDR3 coding sequence is TGTGCCAGCAGTGATCGACTAGCGGGCCCCTACGAGCAGTACTTC. This gives the protein CASSDRLAGPYEQYF.

The table lists this clonotype with many counts. V is TRBV6-5 and J is TRBJ2-7; D remains unclear. Germline V gene sequence: CDR1 MNHEY, CDR2 SVGAGI. The length of the CDR3 is 15 residues. The germline V and J ends were trimmed by 0 bases and 0 bases, with 9 bases remaining between them. CDR3: CASSYSGWSSYEQYF. CDR3 DNA sequence: TGTGCCAGCAGTTACTCCGGCTGGAGCTCCTACGAGCAGTACTTC.

This clonotype has more than one count but fewer than ten. V is TRBV28 and J is TRBJ2-3; a weak D match, TRBD1 (6 bases). The CDR3 runs to 13 residues. Germline CDR1 is MDHEN and CDR2 is SYDVKM. Deletions cut 9 bases from V and 2 bases from J, with 12 bases between. The CDR3 DNA follows: TGTGCCAGTGGACAGCCCGTCACAGATACGCAGTATTTT. It translates to CASGQPVTDTQYF. Complete variable domain (other parts from reference TRBV28 and TRBJ2-3): DVKVTQSSRYLVKRTGEKVFLECVQDMDHENMFWYRQDPGLGLRLIYFSYDVKMKEKGDIPEGYSVSREKKERFSLILESASTNQTSMYLCASGQPVTDTQYFGPGTRLTVL.

This clonotype was seen once. A much larger clone sits a single nucleotide away, making a read error possible. The chain joins TRBV19 to TRBJ1-4; possible D gene TRBD1, 6 bases. Germline V gene sequence: CDR1 LNHDA, CDR2 SQIVND (reference sequence). The CDR3 has 14 residues. The CDR3 loop reads CVTGTKATNEKLFF. Here the CDR3 DNA reads TGTGTCACCGGGACAAAGGCAACTAATGAAAAACTGTTTTTT.

In this sample, this clonotype turned up many times. This chain joins TRBV9 and TRBJ2-3, with 8 bases that match TRBD1. V shed 3 bases and J 2 bases; nucleotides not matched to a gene: 5. The CDR3 is 15 amino acids. CDR1 and CDR2 from the germline V gene are SGDLS and YYNGEE. CDR3: CASSAQGVATDTQYF. For the CDR3, the DNA is TGTGCCAGCAGCGCACAGGGGGTAGCCACAGATACGCAGTATTTT.

For this clonotype: This could be a read error, since a much larger clone is one nucleotide away. The chain is built from TRBV12-3 or TRBV12-4 and TRBJ1-2; D may be TRBD1 (6 bases). V was pared by 8 bases and J by 1 base, with 14 bases between. The length of the CDR3 is 14 residues. The DNA of the CDR3 is TGTGCCAGCGGTCAGACAGGACTTAACTATGGCTACACCTTC. This encodes CASGQTGLNYGYTF.

This clonotype was picked up many times. This chain connects TRBV18 to TRBJ2-5, with TRBD2 identical over 10 bases. In germline, CDR1 is KGHSH, CDR2 LQKENI. V gave up 3 bases and J gave up 3 bases; unmatched junction bases: 4. The CDR3 totals 15 residues. Here the CDR3 reads CASSPRTSGEETQYF. CDR3 in DNA: TGTGCCAGCTCACCCCGTACTAGCGGGGAAGAGACCCAGTACTTC. Full variable domain (remainder filled in from reference TRBV18 and TRBJ2-5): NAGVMQNPRHLVRRRGQEARLRCSPMKGHSHVYWYRQLPEEGLKFMVYLQKENIIDESGMPKERFSAEFPKEGPSILRIQQVVRGDSAAYFCASSPRTSGEETQYFGPGTRLLVL.